One sample yielded the 5 T cell receptor beta chains listed below, sequenced in a study of shared T cell receptors in the human thymus. TCRdb's copy holds only in-frame clones and misses some; the assay was immunoSEQ multiplex PCR. The sample records 640,000 or so clones, around 87% being singletons. These data were likewise used in another study, on human thymus T cells.

Sample: thymocytes. These receptors all come from a boy younger than two with a congenital heart defect.

CDR3 sequence reads: CATSRGTSGRPSYNEQFF. The CDR3 nucleotides read TGTGCCACCAGCAGAGGGACTAGCGGGAGGCCCTCCTACAATGAGCAGTTCTTC. The rearrangement links TRBV15 to TRBJ2-1, with 14 bases aligning to TRBD2. CDR1 is LNHNV and CDR2 is YYDKDF in the germline V gene (reference sequence). CDR3 length: 18 amino acids. Losses at the gene ends were 1 base for V and 0 bases for J; bases not matched to a gene: 2.

The rearrangement links TRBV19 to TRBJ1-1; 12 nucleotides line up with TRBD1. V lost 0 bases to trimming and J lost 4 bases; unmatched junction nucleotides: 9. This CDR3 is built from 18 residues. Germline V gene lookup returns CDR1 LNHDA and CDR2 SQIVND (reference sequence). The CDR3 loop reads CASSIDVRDRGLGTEAFF. The CDR3, as DNA: TGTGCCAGTAGTATAGACGTTCGGGACAGGGGGCTGGGCACTGAAGCTTTCTTT.

The chain couples TRBV5-4 to TRBJ1-3; D uncertain. The CDR3 is made up of 17 amino acids. The germline V and J ends were trimmed by 3 bases and 0 bases, with 16 bases remaining between them. Germline V CDR1 and CDR2: SGHNT, YYREEE (reference sequence). CDR3: CASSSGRHTSSGNTIYF. In DNA, the CDR3 is TGTGCCAGCAGCTCCGGCAGGCACACGAGCTCTGGAAACACCATATATTTT.

CDR3 DNA sequence: TGTGCCAGCAGCCAAGGGACTAGGGAGACCCAGTACTTC. This gives the protein CASSQGTRETQYF. This chain joins TRBV9 and TRBJ2-5; 8 bases map to TRBD2. The CDR3 is made up of 13 amino acids. V trimming: 4 bases; J trimming: 5 bases; junction bases outside the gene matches: 4. Germline loops: CDR1 SGDLS, CDR2 YYNGEE.

The J gene is TRBJ2-7, the V gene TRBV29-1; TRBD2 agrees at 9 bases. Germline V lookup: CDR1 SQVTM, CDR2 ANQGSEA. V was clipped by 6 bases and J by 5 bases; unmatched bases: 5. This CDR3 contains 12 residues. Here the CDR3 DNA reads TGCAGCGTGACCGGGACTAGCCACGAGCAGTACTTC. Its protein is CSVTGTSHEQYF.